This T cell receptor (beta chain) came from a study of metastatic and nonmetastatic thyroid tumors. TCRdb used MiXCR to call clones anew from the PCR reads. The repertoire has 20,000 to 25,000 clones, 15% to 20% of them found once; the top ten carry less than 35%. Study-level points and caveats: Within blood and tumor, benign nodules reportedly had significantly lower TCR beta diversity than malignant thyroid tumors did.

Note on this clone: Its cognate antigen is unknown. One end of the junction fails to match germline, which may point to a read error.

Each patient went into thyroid surgery without having received any treatment. The germline V gene encodes CDR1 DFQATT and CDR2 SNEGSKA (reference sequence). The CDR3 consists of 16 residues. The chain is built from TRBV20-1 and TRBJ2-1, with 7 bases matching TRBD1. Sequenced sample: blood. The receptor was derived from a female donor with papillary thyroid cancer or a benign thyroid nodule (not recorded which). Some clones in this sample may be carry-over from other donors' samples. DNA of the CDR3: TGCAGTGCTAGCTCGGACAGGTCGAGCTCCCACAATGATCAGTTCTTC. Translating gives CSASSDRSSSHNDQFF.